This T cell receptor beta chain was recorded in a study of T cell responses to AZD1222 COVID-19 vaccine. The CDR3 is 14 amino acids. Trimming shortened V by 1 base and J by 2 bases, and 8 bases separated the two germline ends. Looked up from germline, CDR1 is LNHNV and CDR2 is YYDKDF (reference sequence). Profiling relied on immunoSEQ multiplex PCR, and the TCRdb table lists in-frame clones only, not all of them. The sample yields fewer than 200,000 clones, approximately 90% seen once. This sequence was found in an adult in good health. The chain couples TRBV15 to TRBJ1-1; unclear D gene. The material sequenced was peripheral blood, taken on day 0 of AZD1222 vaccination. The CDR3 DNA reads TGTGCCACCAGCAGAGGGACTTCCAACACTGAAGCTTTCTTT. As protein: CATSRGTSNTEAFF.